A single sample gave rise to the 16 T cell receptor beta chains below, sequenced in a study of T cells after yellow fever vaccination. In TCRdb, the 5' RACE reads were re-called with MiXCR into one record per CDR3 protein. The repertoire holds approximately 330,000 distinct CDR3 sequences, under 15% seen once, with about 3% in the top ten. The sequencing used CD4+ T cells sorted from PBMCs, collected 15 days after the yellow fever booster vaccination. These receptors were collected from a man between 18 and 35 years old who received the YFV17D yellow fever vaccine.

CDR3 residues: CASRLTSGNQETQYF. Here the CDR3 DNA reads TGTGCCAGCCGCTTGACTAGCGGGAATCAAGAGACCCAGTACTTC. The chain is built from TRBV6-1 and TRBJ2-5, with TRBD2 identical over 11 bases. The CDR3 is 15 amino acids. J gave up 2 bases and V 8 bases, and 7 bases lay outside the gene matches. In germline, CDR1 is MNHNS, CDR2 SASEGT.

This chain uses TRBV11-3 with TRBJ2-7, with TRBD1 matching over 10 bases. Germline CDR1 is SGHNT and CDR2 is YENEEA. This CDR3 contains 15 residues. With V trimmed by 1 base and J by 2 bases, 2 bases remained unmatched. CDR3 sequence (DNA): TGTGCCAGCAGCTTAGGACAGGGGGCCACCTACGAGCAGTACTTC. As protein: CASSLGQGATYEQYF. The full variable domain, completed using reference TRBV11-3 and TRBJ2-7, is EAGVVQSPRYKIIEKKQPVAFWCNPISGHNTLYWYLQNLGQGPELLIRYENEEAVDDSQLPKDRFSAERLKGVDSTLKIQPAELGDSAVYLCASSLGQGATYEQYFGPGTRLTVT.

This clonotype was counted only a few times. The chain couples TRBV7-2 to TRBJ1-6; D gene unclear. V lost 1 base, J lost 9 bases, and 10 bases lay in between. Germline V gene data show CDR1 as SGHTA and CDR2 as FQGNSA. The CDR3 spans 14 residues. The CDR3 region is CASSLVGFGSPLHF. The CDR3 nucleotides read TGTGCCAGCAGCTTAGTAGGTTTTGGTTCACCCCTCCACTTT.

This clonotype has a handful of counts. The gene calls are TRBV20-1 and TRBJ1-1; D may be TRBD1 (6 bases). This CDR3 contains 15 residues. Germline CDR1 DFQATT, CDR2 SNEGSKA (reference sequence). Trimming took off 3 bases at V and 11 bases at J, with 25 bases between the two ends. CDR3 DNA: TGCAGTGCTAGTTATGACCTAGACAGGCAGACTCAGGCTTTCTTT. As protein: CSASYDLDRQTQAFF.

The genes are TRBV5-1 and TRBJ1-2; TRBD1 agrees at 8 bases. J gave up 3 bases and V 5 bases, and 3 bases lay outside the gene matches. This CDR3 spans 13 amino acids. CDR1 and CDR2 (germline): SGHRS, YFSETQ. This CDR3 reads CASRTGQDYGYTF. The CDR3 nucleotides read TGCGCCAGCAGAACGGGACAGGACTATGGCTACACCTTC.

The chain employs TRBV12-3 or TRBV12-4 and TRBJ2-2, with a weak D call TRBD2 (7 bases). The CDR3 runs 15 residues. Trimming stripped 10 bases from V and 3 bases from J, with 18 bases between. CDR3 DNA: TGTGCCACCCACAAGGGGGGGGTGCACACCGGGGAGCTGTTTTTT. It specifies CATHKGGVHTGELFF.

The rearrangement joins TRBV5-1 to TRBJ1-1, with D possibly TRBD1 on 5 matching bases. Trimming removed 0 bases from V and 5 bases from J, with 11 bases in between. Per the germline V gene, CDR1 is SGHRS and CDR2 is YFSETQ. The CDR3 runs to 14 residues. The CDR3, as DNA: TGCGCCAGCAGCTTGGCCGGGGGTGAGACTGAAGCTTTCTTT. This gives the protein CASSLAGGETEAFF.

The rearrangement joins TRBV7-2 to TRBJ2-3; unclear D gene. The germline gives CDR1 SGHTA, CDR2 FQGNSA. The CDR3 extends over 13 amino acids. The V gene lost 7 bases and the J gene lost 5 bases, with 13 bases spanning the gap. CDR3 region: CASTERPGDTQYF. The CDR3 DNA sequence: TGTGCCAGCACCGAACGTCCGGGAGATACGCAGTATTTT.

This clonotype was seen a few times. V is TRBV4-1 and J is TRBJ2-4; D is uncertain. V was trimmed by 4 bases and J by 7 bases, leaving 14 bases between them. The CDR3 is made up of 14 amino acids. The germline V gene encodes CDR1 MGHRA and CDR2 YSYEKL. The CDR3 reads CASSPRVLRNIQYF. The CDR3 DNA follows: TGCGCCAGCAGCCCCCGGGTCCTAAGGAACATTCAGTACTTC.

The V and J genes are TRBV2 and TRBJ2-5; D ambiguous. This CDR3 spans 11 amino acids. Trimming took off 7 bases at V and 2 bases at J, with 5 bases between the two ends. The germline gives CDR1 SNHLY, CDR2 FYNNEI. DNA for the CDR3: TGTGCCAGCATGGAGCAAGAGACCCAGTACTTC. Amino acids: CASMEQETQYF.

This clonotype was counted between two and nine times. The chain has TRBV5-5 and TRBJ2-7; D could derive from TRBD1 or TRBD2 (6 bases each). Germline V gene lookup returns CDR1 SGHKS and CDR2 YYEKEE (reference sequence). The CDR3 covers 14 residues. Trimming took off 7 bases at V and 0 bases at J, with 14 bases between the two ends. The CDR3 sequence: CASRRGWSSYEQYF. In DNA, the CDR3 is TGTGCCAGCCGGAGGGGGTGGAGCTCCTACGAGCAGTACTTC. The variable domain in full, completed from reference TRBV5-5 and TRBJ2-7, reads DAGVTQSPTHLIKTRGQQVTLRCSPISGHKSVSWYQQVLGQGPQFIFQYYEKEERGRGNFPDRFSARQFPNYSSELNVNALLLGDSALYLCASRRGWSSYEQYFGPGTRLTVT.

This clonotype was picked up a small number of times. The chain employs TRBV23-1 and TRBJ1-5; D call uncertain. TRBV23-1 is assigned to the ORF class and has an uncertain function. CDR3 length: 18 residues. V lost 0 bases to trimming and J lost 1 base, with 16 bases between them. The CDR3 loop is CASSQSNSSSGSNQPQHF. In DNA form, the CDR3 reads TGCGCCAGCAGTCAATCGAACAGCAGCTCCGGGAGCAATCAGCCCCAGCATTTT.

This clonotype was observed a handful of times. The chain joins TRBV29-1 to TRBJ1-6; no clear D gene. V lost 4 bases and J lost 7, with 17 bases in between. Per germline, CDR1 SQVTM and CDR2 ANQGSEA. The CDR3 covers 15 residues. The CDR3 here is CSVVLGPGVNSPLHF. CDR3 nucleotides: TGCAGCGTTGTTCTTGGCCCGGGCGTCAATTCACCCCTCCACTTT.

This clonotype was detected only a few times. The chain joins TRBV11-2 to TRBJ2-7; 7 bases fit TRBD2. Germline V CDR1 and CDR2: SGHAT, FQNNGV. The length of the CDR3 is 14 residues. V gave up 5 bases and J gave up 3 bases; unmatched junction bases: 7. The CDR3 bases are TGTGCCAGCAGCACCTCGACGGGGGGCTACGAGCAGTACGTC. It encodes CASSTSTGGYEQYV.

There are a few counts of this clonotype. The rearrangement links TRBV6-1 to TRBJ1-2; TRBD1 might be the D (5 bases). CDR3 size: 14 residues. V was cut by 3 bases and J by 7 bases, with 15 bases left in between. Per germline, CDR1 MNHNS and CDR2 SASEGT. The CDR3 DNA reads TGTGCCAGCAGTGACTTTCCAGGGTCCCCTGGCTACACCTTC. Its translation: CASSDFPGSPGYTF.

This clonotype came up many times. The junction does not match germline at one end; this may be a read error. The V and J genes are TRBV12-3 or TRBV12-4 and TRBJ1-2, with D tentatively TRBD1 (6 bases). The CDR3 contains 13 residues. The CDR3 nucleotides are TGTGCCAGCAGTATAGCAGGGGCCTATGGCTACACCTTC. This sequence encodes CASSIAGAYGYTF.